These 25 T cell receptor beta chains were all obtained from the same sample, sequenced in a study of human T cells and chemical hapten exposure. This sample's time point: patch test 2, 6 weeks after DPC sensitization. As to treatment: therapeutic diphenylcyclopropenone sensitization with weekly scalp DPC. A single record per CDR3 protein comes from TCRdb applying MiXCR to the RACE reads. The sample yields some 350,000 distinct CDR3 sequences, about 6% seen once. The sample consisted of whole blood, taken in connection with sensitization to the hapten diphenylcyclopropenone (DPC). Receptors originate from a woman aged 18 to 35 with alopecia areata. Some clones in this sample may be carry-over from other donors' samples.

This clonotype was found a few times. The chain recombines TRBV10-3 with TRBJ2-5; perhaps D is TRBD1 or TRBD2 (6 bases each). V was cut by 9 bases and J by 7 bases, with 18 bases left in between. Germline V gene sequence: CDR1 ENHRY, CDR2 SYGVKD. This CDR3 has 13 residues. The CDR3 sequence: CAIRGALEGTQYF. The CDR3 nucleotides read TGTGCCATTAGGGGGGCCCTCGAGGGGACCCAGTACTTC.

This clonotype was seen repeatedly, ten times or more. The CDR3 region has the DNA TGTGCCAGCAGCTTAACTAGCGGGGTCACAGATACGCAGTATTTT. This encodes CASSLTSGVTDTQYF. The rearrangement links TRBV7-2 to TRBJ2-3; 10 bases fit TRBD2. The CDR3 has 15 amino acids. With 2 bases clipped from V and 2 bases from J, the junction kept 1 base outside the gene matches. Per germline, CDR1 SGHTA and CDR2 FQGNSA.

This clonotype was counted ten times or more. This chain connects TRBV29-1 to TRBJ2-2, with TRBD1 as a possible D gene (5 bases). The CDR3 is made up of 15 amino acids. Germline values: CDR1 SQVTM, CDR2 ANQGSEA. The ends were cut back, 4 bases at V and 2 bases at J, with 14 bases in the middle. This chain's CDR3 is CSVGQGPTNTGELFF. As DNA, the CDR3 is TGCAGCGTTGGGCAGGGCCCAACTAACACCGGGGAGCTGTTTTTT.

There are many counts of this clonotype. The V and J genes are TRBV29-1 and TRBJ1-2; D is possibly TRBD1 (5 bases). CDR3 length: 16 amino acids. Germline V lookup: CDR1 SQVTM, CDR2 ANQGSEA. V lost 0 bases, J lost 7 bases, and 21 bases lay in between. CDR3 bases: TGCAGCGTTGAAGATGTGAAGGGGCAGGAAACCTCTGGCTACACCTTC. Amino acid sequence: CSVEDVKGQETSGYTF.

This clonotype showed up many times. The rearrangement uses TRBV29-1 and TRBJ1-2, with D perhaps matching TRBD1 (5 bases). The V gene's germline CDR1 is SQVTM and CDR2 ANQGSEA. With 5 bases removed from V and 5 bases from J, the gap between germline ends came to 15 bases. The CDR3 runs to 13 residues. The CDR3 spells CSVPPGTDYGYTF. CDR3 DNA sequence: TGCAGCGTTCCTCCCGGGACGGATTATGGCTACACCTTC.

This clonotype was detected ten times or more. This chain links TRBV6-2 or TRBV6-3 with TRBJ1-1; D not resolved. V was shortened by 6 bases and J by 10 bases, with 21 bases between the two germline ends. Germline loops: CDR1 MNHEY, CDR2 SVGEGT. CDR3 length equals 14 residues. The CDR3 sequence is CASSSQASPVGAFF. For the CDR3, the DNA is TGTGCCAGCAGCTCCCAAGCATCCCCCGTCGGAGCTTTCTTT.

This clonotype was observed at least ten times. The chain is built from TRBV6-2 or TRBV6-3 and TRBJ2-7; 9 nucleotides agree with TRBD1. Germline loops: CDR1 MNHEY, CDR2 SVGEGT. Trimming cost V 1 base and J 2 bases; bases outside gene matches: 6. This CDR3 has 16 amino acids. This chain's CDR3 is CASSYFSDRGTYEQYF. As DNA, the CDR3 is TGTGCCAGCAGTTACTTCTCGGACAGGGGAACCTACGAGCAGTACTTC.

This clonotype counts as medium-sized (0.01 to 0.1%). V is TRBV29-1 and J is TRBJ1-5, with D hard to call. This CDR3 spans 11 amino acids. Germline CDR1 SQVTM, CDR2 ANQGSEA. The V gene lost 3 bases and the J gene lost 13 bases, with 13 bases spanning the gap. Here the CDR3 DNA reads TGCAGCGTTGATATTAGAGGAGAACAGCATTTT. It yields the protein CSVDIRGEQHF.

In its sample, this clonotype was seen many times. This chain connects TRBV4-2 to TRBJ1-2; 10 bases match TRBD1. This CDR3 is 14 amino acids long. Germline V gene data show CDR1 as LGHNA and CDR2 as YNFKEQ. V lost 2 bases, J lost 7 bases, and 4 bases stayed unmatched. The CDR3 DNA reads as TGTGCCAGCAGCCAATCGGGGGACAGGGGTGGCTACACCTTC. Encoded protein: CASSQSGDRGGYTF.

The sample holds a few counts of this clonotype. V gene TRBV20-1 combines with J gene TRBJ2-3; the D gene could be TRBD1 or TRBD2 (5 bases each). Germline CDR1 DFQATT, CDR2 SNEGSKA (reference sequence). The V gene lost 4 bases and the J gene lost 4 bases, with 21 bases spanning the gap. CDR3 length: 16 amino acids. CDR3 nucleotide sequence: TGCAGTGCTAAAAAAGGAGGACCGGGACCTTCAGATACGCAGTATTTT. It translates to CSAKKGGPGPSDTQYF.

This clonotype was seen a handful of times. The chain is built from TRBV6-5 and TRBJ2-5; 10 bases line up with TRBD1. The germline V gene encodes CDR1 MNHEY and CDR2 SVGAGI. V lost 3 bases, J lost 3 bases, and 4 bases stayed unmatched. The CDR3 contains 15 residues. This chain's CDR3 is CASSYSGTGEETQYF. The CDR3 DNA is TGTGCCAGCAGTTATTCCGGGACAGGGGAAGAGACCCAGTACTTC.

This clonotype was found many times. The chain is built from TRBV6-1 and TRBJ1-5; D perhaps matches TRBD1 (5 bases). Trimming took 2 bases from V and 8 from J, leaving 19 bases between them. The germline V gene encodes CDR1 MNHNS and CDR2 SASEGT. The CDR3 runs to 16 residues. The CDR3 region is CASSEYGQGKREPQHF. In DNA form, the CDR3 reads TGTGCCAGCAGTGAATACGGTCAGGGAAAACGGGAGCCCCAGCATTTT.

Turning to this clonotype: This likely comes from a read error, as the CDR3 has no conserved phenylalanine or tryptophan at its end. Because the CDR3's place on the DNA is in doubt, the DNA is left out and the CDR3 is given as listed by TCRdb. V and J are TRBV6-5 and TRBJ1-2. The CDR3 comprises 12 residues, both ends counted. CDR1 and CDR2 (germline): MNHEY, SVGAGI. CDR3 in amino acids: CASSLKGRAPPV.

This rearrangement joins TRBV10-1 to TRBJ1-3; D gene ambiguous. Germline CDR1 and CDR2: WNHNN and SYGVQD (reference sequence). This CDR3 spans 14 amino acids. V lost 3 bases to trimming and J lost 1 base, with 7 bases between them. The CDR3 reads CASSEWISGNTIYF. As DNA, the CDR3 is TGCGCCAGCAGTGAATGGATATCTGGAAACACCATATATTTT.

This clonotype was observed at least ten times. The chain joins TRBV6-5 to TRBJ1-3, with a tentative D call TRBD1 (5 bases). V was clipped by 5 bases and J by 4 bases, with 15 bases between them. The germline gives CDR1 MNHEY, CDR2 SVGAGI. There are 15 residues in the CDR3. CDR3 DNA: TGTGCCAGCAGTGAGACAGTCACGCCCGGAAACACCATATATTTT. Translation: CASSETVTPGNTIYF.

This clonotype was counted between two and nine times. This rearrangement joins TRBV15 to TRBJ1-2; D may be TRBD1 (5 bases). V was trimmed by 0 bases and J by 5 bases, leaving 13 bases between them. Per the germline V gene, CDR1 is LNHNV and CDR2 is YYDKDF (reference sequence). CDR3 length: 15 amino acids. The CDR3 region has the DNA TGTGCCACCAGCAGAGATCGGGGACCCAGTTATGGCTACACCTTC. Protein: CATSRDRGPSYGYTF.

The chain links TRBV9 to TRBJ1-6; D gene unclear. CDR1 is SGDLS and CDR2 is YYNGEE in the germline V gene. The CDR3 totals 14 residues. Between the trimmed V and J ends, which lost 0 bases and 9 bases, there was a span of 10 bases. CDR3 DNA: TGTGCCAGCAGCGTAGCTAAGGAGGCTTCACCCCTCCACTTT. It translates to CASSVAKEASPLHF.

Only a few counts were recorded for this clonotype. The rearrangement links TRBV20-1 to TRBJ2-7, with 7 nucleotides matching TRBD2. Trimming removed 6 bases from V and 4 bases from J; junction bases left unmatched: 12. This CDR3 spans 14 amino acids. Per germline, CDR1 DFQATT and CDR2 SNEGSKA (reference sequence). CDR3 in amino acids: CSATQLATLYEQYF. As DNA, the CDR3 is TGCAGTGCAACCCAACTAGCGACACTTTACGAGCAGTACTTC.

The J gene is TRBJ1-6, the V gene TRBV12-3 or TRBV12-4; D gene uncertain. This CDR3 has 13 residues. The V and J ends lost 3 bases and 7 bases respectively, with 7 bases between them. The DNA for the CDR3 is TGTGCCAGCAGTTTCAACCAGAATTCACCCCTCCACTTT. It translates to CASSFNQNSPLHF.

This clonotype was detected ten times or more. The rearrangement links TRBV27 to TRBJ1-1, with 9 positions matching TRBD1. J lost 2 bases, V lost 4 bases, and 11 bases had no gene match. The V gene's germline CDR1 is MNHEY and CDR2 SMNVEV (reference sequence). The CDR3 is 17 residues long. The CDR3 protein is CASSSRQGVFGNTEAFF. The CDR3, as DNA: TGTGCCAGCAGTTCCCGACAGGGGGTATTTGGCAACACTGAAGCTTTCTTT.

The rearrangement uses TRBV3-1 and TRBJ1-5; no reliable D call. CDR3 length equals 14 residues. The germline gives CDR1 LGHDT, CDR2 YNNKEL (reference sequence). Trimming left V 5 bases short and J 1 base short, with 9 bases between. The CDR3 loop reads CASSKKGSNQPQHF. For the CDR3, the DNA is TGTGCCAGCAGCAAAAAAGGGAGCAATCAGCCCCAGCATTTT.

The CDR3 region has the DNA TGTGCCAGCAGCACTATGACATCTGGCTACACCTTC. Translated, it gives CASSTMTSGYTF. The chain joins TRBV5-5 to TRBJ1-2; D remains ambiguous. The V gene's germline CDR1 is SGHKS and CDR2 YYEKEE (reference sequence). The CDR3 extends over 12 amino acids. V lost 4 bases, J lost 7 bases, and 11 bases lay in between.

This clonotype has ten or more counts. V usage is TRBV4-1 and J usage is TRBJ2-1, with D tentatively TRBD2 (6 bases). Trimming stripped 2 bases from V and 6 bases from J, with 17 bases between. Germline CDR1 and CDR2: MGHRA and YSYEKL. The CDR3 is made up of 16 amino acids. Here the CDR3 DNA reads TGCGCCAGCAGCCAATCTGAAGGGACCGGGAGCAATGAGCAGTTCTTC. It encodes CASSQSEGTGSNEQFF.

The chain uses TRBV12-3 or TRBV12-4 and TRBJ1-1; possibly TRBD1 for D (5 bases). V lost 6 bases to trimming and J lost 0 bases, with 11 bases between them. The CDR3 totals 14 residues. The CDR3 reads CASSPQVMNTEAFF. In DNA, the CDR3 is TGTGCCAGCAGCCCACAGGTGATGAACACTGAAGCTTTCTTT.

The sample holds a few counts of this clonotype. As DNA, the CDR3 is TGCAGCGTTGAAGAATGGACAGGGAATGCTGAAGCTTTCTTT. It yields the protein CSVEEWTGNAEAFF. The chain couples TRBV29-1 to TRBJ1-1, with 8 bases fitting TRBD1. The V gene's germline CDR1 is SQVTM and CDR2 ANQGSEA. V dropped 0 bases and J dropped 6; count of bases not matched to a gene: 6. The CDR3 extends over 14 amino acids.